This passage covers 15 T cell receptor beta chains from one sample sequenced in a study of chemoradiotherapy in HPV16-positive cancers. Assay used: immunoSEQ multiplex PCR; TCRdb lists only in-frame clones, some missing. In the table there are about 8,400 clones, around 75% of which are singletons. The sequencing here drew on tumor tissue, taken from a patient who underwent chemoradiotherapy. The receptors here all came from a human donor with HPV-associated anogenital cancer.

This sequence joins TRBV6-5 and TRBJ1-2; possibly TRBD1 for D (5 bases). CDR1 is MNHEY and CDR2 is SVGAGI in the germline V gene. This CDR3 contains 12 residues. Between the trimmed V and J ends, which lost 3 bases and 7 bases, there was a span of 9 bases. The CDR3, as DNA: TGTGCCAGCAGTTATGAGGGGCTTGGCTACACCTTC. This translates into CASSYEGLGYTF.

The chain is built from TRBV27 and TRBJ1-3, with D perhaps TRBD1 (5 bases). Germline CDR1 and CDR2: MNHEY and SMNVEV (reference sequence). The CDR3 spans 15 residues. Trimming cost V 3 bases and J 3 bases, with 12 bases left between them. The CDR3 here is CASSLGGGVGNTIYF. The CDR3 bases are TGTGCCAGCAGTTTGGGGGGAGGAGTTGGAAACACCATATATTTT.

The chain joins TRBV5-8 to TRBJ2-7; 9 nucleotides agree with TRBD1. V was pared by 4 bases and J by 6 bases, with 11 bases of the junction left unmatched. Germline lookup yields CDR1 SGHTS and CDR2 YDEGEE. The CDR3 sequence is 15 residues long. CDR3 in amino acids: CASSTRGQGLSEQYV. Here the CDR3 DNA reads TGTGCCAGCAGCACTAGGGGACAGGGCTTATCCGAGCAGTACGTC.

The chain combines TRBV7-9 with TRBJ2-7; no firm D call. The CDR3 contains 13 residues. Trimming took off 5 bases at V and 0 bases at J, with 8 bases between the two ends. CDR1 SEHNR and CDR2 FQNEAQ come from the germline V gene (reference sequence). The CDR3 reads CASSPSLSYEQYF. As DNA, the CDR3 is TGTGCCAGCAGCCCTTCTCTCTCCTACGAGCAGTACTTC.

The J gene is TRBJ2-1, the V gene TRBV29-1; 10 bases match TRBD2. The CDR3 sequence is 14 residues long. The germline V gene encodes CDR1 SQVTM and CDR2 ANQGSEA. V lost 3 bases and J lost 5; bases outside the gene matches: 4. CDR3 amino acids: CSVDWTSGNNEQFF. The CDR3 coding sequence is TGCAGCGTTGATTGGACTAGCGGTAACAATGAGCAGTTCTTC.

The chain combines TRBV15 with TRBJ2-4; 9 bases are shared with TRBD1. CDR1 is LNHNV, CDR2 YYDKDF, per germline (reference sequence). The CDR3 covers 15 residues. Unmatched junction bases numbered 4, after V lost 5 bases and J lost 2 bases. CDR3 amino acids: CATSRTGDPKNIQYF. Written as DNA, the CDR3 is TGTGCCACCAGCCGGACAGGGGACCCCAAAAACATTCAGTACTTC.

This clone was recorded a few times. The chain links TRBV4-3 to TRBJ1-3, with D unclear. The CDR3 runs to 16 residues. V lost 3 bases to trimming and J lost 4 bases, with 16 bases between them. Germline V lookup: CDR1 LGHNA, CDR2 YSLEER. The DNA for the CDR3 is TGCGCCAGCAGCCATTCCGGGGAACTAGCAGGAAACACCATATATTTT. This codes for CASSHSGELAGNTIYF.

This clone rates as medium-sized (0.01 to 0.1%). The chain is built from TRBV6-5 and TRBJ2-3; 7 positions match TRBD1. The V and J ends lost 7 bases and 2 bases, in that order; junction bases with no gene match: 9. The CDR3 is 15 amino acids. The germline V gene has CDR1 MNHEY and CDR2 SVGAGI. CDR3 protein: CASTNNGQVTDTQYF. As DNA, the CDR3 is TGTGCCAGCACCAACAACGGACAGGTCACAGATACGCAGTATTTT.

The chain is built from TRBV6-5 and TRBJ1-5; D perhaps matches TRBD1 (5 bases). In germline, CDR1 is MNHEY, CDR2 SVGAGI. The CDR3 has 15 amino acids. The V end was cut by 6 bases, the J end by 4 bases, with 16 bases between. The CDR3 loop is CASRPIRRTNQPQHF. The CDR3 DNA follows: TGTGCCAGCAGGCCAATCAGGCGGACAAATCAGCCCCAGCATTTT.

This clone was observed a few times. This sequence joins TRBV11-3 and TRBJ2-1, with 8 nucleotides matching TRBD1. Germline assignment: CDR1 SGHNT and CDR2 YENEEA. The CDR3 has 15 residues. V shed 0 bases and J 7 bases; nucleotides not matched to a gene: 5. Written as DNA, the CDR3 is TGTGCCAGCAGCTTAGACAGGGGGCAGTGGAATGAGCAGTTCTTC. This gives the protein CASSLDRGQWNEQFF.

In this sample, this clone turned up once. This chain uses TRBV4-1 with TRBJ2-7; D gene ambiguous. CDR1 and CDR2 from the germline V gene are MGHRA and YSYEKL. V was trimmed by 0 bases and J by 0 bases, leaving 0 bases between them. The CDR3 extends over 12 amino acids. As DNA, the CDR3 is TGCGCCAGCAGCCAAGACTCCTACGAGCAGTACTTC. Its protein is CASSQDSYEQYF.

This clone appeared a few times. The J gene is TRBJ2-3, the V gene TRBV4-2; TRBD2 aligns across 12 bases. This CDR3 region has 16 residues. Trimming removed 0 bases from V and 4 bases from J; junction bases left unmatched: 2. Germline loops: CDR1 LGHNA, CDR2 YNFKEQ. CDR3 sequence reads: CASSQELAGGADTQYF. CDR3 bases: TGTGCCAGCAGCCAAGAACTAGCGGGAGGCGCAGATACGCAGTATTTT.

The rearrangement joins TRBV7-5 to TRBJ1-1; TRBD1 is taken as the D call from the table, unchecked against the DNA. TRBV7-5 is reported as a pseudogene. The CDR3 length is 16 residues. CDR3 in DNA: TGTGCCAGAAGGTCTCCCCCCAGGGAAGATACCACTGAAGCTTTCTTT. It encodes CARRSPPREDTTEAFF.

A word on this clone: Germline and junction disagree at one end, which may indicate a read error. This chain uses TRBV11-3 with TRBJ2-1, with 11 bases identical to TRBD2. From germline, CDR1 is SGHNT and CDR2 YENEEA. The CDR3 has 14 residues. The CDR3 region is CASSLELAGASQIF. The CDR3 DNA sequence: TGTGCCAGCAGCTTAGAACTAGCGGGGGCTTCCCAAATCTTC.

The chain has TRBV18 and TRBJ1-6, with TRBD1 as a possible D gene (6 bases). CDR3 length equals 15 residues. Germline CDR1 reads KGHSH; CDR2 reads LQKENI. The V gene lost 1 base and the J gene lost 5 bases, with 9 bases spanning the gap. CDR3 residues: CASSPQGQDNSPLHF. In DNA, the CDR3 is TGTGCCAGCTCACCACAGGGACAAGATAATTCACCCCTCCACTTT. The variable domain in full, with the rest retrieved from reference TRBV18 and TRBJ1-6, is NAGVMQNPRHLVRRRGQEARLRCSPMKGHSHVYWYRQLPEEGLKFMVYLQKENIIDESGMPKERFSAEFPKEGPSILRIQQVVRGDSAAYFCASSPQGQDNSPLHFGNGTRLTVT.